The 9 T cell receptor beta chains below were found in one sample sequenced in a study of CD8 T cells in Susac syndrome. Random hexamers served to reverse transcribe roughly 0.45 to 1 ug RNA. TCRdb analysed the immunoSEQ multiplex PCR reads with MiXCR anew, one entry per CDR3 protein. The table has 150,000 to 200,000 distinct CDR3 sequences, over 85% seen once. The sequenced material came from CD4+ T cells from PBMCs. All receptors derive from a human donor in good health.

The CDR3 region is CASSLSGGTEAFF. CDR3 nucleotides: TGTGCCAGCAGTTTATCAGGGGGCACTGAAGCTTTCTTT. The V and J genes are TRBV27 and TRBJ1-1; the D gene is possibly TRBD1 (6 bases). The CDR3 sequence is 13 residues long. The V and J ends lost 0 bases and 4 bases respectively, with 6 bases between them. The germline gives CDR1 MNHEY, CDR2 SMNVEV (reference sequence).

The rearrangement links TRBV29-1 to TRBJ1-2; TRBD1 matches 9 bases. Per the germline V gene, CDR1 is SQVTM and CDR2 is ANQGSEA. The trim removed 5 bases at V and 2 bases at J, leaving 12 bases unmatched. CDR3 length: 16 amino acids. This CDR3 is CSVPRTGDSKNYGYTF. The CDR3 DNA is TGCAGCGTTCCGAGGACAGGGGACTCCAAAAACTATGGCTACACCTTC.

The chain couples TRBV20-1 to TRBJ1-2, with TRBD1 matching 7 bases. The CDR3 loop spans 12 amino acids. CDR1 DFQATT and CDR2 SNEGSKA come from the germline V gene (reference sequence). Trimming removed 6 bases from V and 5 bases from J; junction bases left unmatched: 6. CDR3 nucleotides: TGCAGTGCAAAACAGGGGCTATATGGCTACACCTTC. It yields the protein CSAKQGLYGYTF.

This clonotype occurred once. The chain is built from TRBV7-3 and TRBJ2-3, with a possible D match to TRBD2 (5 bases). Trimming removed 0 bases at V and 9 bases at J, with 19 bases between. Germline-derived CDR1 and CDR2 are SGHTA and FQGTGA. The CDR3 runs 16 residues. CDR3 loop: CASSLTAIAFGETQYF. CDR3 coding DNA: TGTGCCAGCAGCTTAACGGCTATAGCGTTCGGTGAGACGCAGTATTTT.

The V call is TRBV12-3 or TRBV12-4, the J call TRBJ2-7; maybe TRBD1 (5 bases). The CDR3 runs 11 residues. V lost 1 base and J lost 7, with 5 bases in between. The CDR3 sequence is CASSLEGEQYF. The CDR3 region has the DNA TGTGCCAGCAGTTTAGAGGGGGAGCAGTACTTC.

This chain uses TRBV20-1 with TRBJ2-1; tentatively, D is TRBD1 (7 bases). Germline V gene sequence: CDR1 DFQATT, CDR2 SNEGSKA (reference sequence). The CDR3 contains 17 residues. Trimming took off 0 bases at V and 3 bases at J, with 18 bases between the two ends. For the CDR3, the DNA is TGCAGTGCTAGAGATCGGGCCGGGACAGCGGGCTACAATGAGCAGTTCTTC. Translation gives CSARDRAGTAGYNEQFF.

The chain is built from TRBV29-1 and TRBJ1-1; a possible D gene is TRBD1 (5 bases). V dropped 4 bases and J dropped 5 bases, with 17 bases sitting between them. The germline V gene encodes CDR1 SQVTM and CDR2 ANQGSEA. The CDR3 loop spans 14 amino acids. DNA of the CDR3: TGCAGCGTTGCGGCGGGGGGAGAGGGGACTGAAGCTTTCTTT. It is translated as CSVAAGGEGTEAFF.

This sequence joins TRBV14 and TRBJ2-2; D uncertain. The V end was cut by 2 bases, the J end by 7 bases, with 5 bases between. The CDR3 sequence is 12 residues long. Germline V gene sequence: CDR1 SGHDN, CDR2 FVKESK. Here the CDR3 reads CASSQQVGELFF. The DNA for the CDR3 is TGTGCCAGCAGCCAACAAGTCGGGGAGCTGTTTTTT. Combining the CDR3 with reference TRBV14 and TRBJ2-2 gives the whole variable domain EAGVTQFPSHSVIEKGQTVTLRCDPISGHDNLYWYRRVMGKEIKFLLHFVKESKQDESGMPNNRFLAERTGGTYSTLKVQPAELEDSGVYFCASSQQVGELFFGEGSRLTVL.

The rearrangement links TRBV7-9 to TRBJ1-1; D is perhaps TRBD1 (5 bases). Germline CDR1 and CDR2: SEHNR and FQNEAQ (reference sequence). Trimming left V 8 bases short and J 6 bases short, with 13 bases between. CDR3 length equals 12 residues. The CDR3 DNA is TGTGCCAGCGGGACCGCTCGGGCTGAAGCTTTCTTT. It yields the protein CASGTARAEAFF.